The clone carrying this T cell receptor beta chain was detected only a few times. The antigen is undetermined. Germline V CDR1 and CDR2: SQVTM, ANQGSEA. Germline trimming cut 8 bases from V and 3 bases from J; bases unmatched to any gene: 10. CDR3 size: 13 residues. A second PCR, run for roughly 7 to 11 cycles, used a sample-barcoded 5' primer plus a J-beta primer mix. The study obtained at least 2.5 million CDR3-containing paired-end reads from every sample. In TCRdb, the 5' RACE reads were re-called with MiXCR into one record per CDR3 protein. The table lists around 780,000 distinct CDR3 sequences, just over 55% of them singletons, with around 24% in the top ten. The data originate from a study of blood T cells in healthy people across ages. Broader study findings: Across the age range, TCR beta diversity per million T cells fell in a roughly linear way. Both naive CD4+ cell counts and diversity were greater in long-lived donors than in aged donors.

The chain recombines TRBV29-1 with TRBJ2-7; 7 positions agree with TRBD1. The receptor comes from a middle-aged man in good health. The sequenced material came from blood. The CDR3 nucleotides are TGCAGCCCTGGATCGGGACAGCTCTACGAGCAGTACTTC. It is translated as CSPGSGQLYEQYF.